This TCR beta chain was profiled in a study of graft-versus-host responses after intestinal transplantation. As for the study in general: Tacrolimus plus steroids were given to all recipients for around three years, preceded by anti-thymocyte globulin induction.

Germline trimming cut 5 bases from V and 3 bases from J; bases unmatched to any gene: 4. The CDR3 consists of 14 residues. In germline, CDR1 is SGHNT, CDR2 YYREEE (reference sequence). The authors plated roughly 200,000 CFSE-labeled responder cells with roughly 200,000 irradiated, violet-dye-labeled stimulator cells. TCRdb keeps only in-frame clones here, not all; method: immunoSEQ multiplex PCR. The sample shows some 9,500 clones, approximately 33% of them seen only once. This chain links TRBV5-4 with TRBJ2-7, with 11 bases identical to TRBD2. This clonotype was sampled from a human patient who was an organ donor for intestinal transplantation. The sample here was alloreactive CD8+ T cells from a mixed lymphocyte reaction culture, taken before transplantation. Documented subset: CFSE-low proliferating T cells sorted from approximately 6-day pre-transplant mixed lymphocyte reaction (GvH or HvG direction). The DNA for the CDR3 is TGTGCCAGCAGTACTAGCGGGGGATACTACGAGCAGTACTTC. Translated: CASSTSGGYYEQYF.